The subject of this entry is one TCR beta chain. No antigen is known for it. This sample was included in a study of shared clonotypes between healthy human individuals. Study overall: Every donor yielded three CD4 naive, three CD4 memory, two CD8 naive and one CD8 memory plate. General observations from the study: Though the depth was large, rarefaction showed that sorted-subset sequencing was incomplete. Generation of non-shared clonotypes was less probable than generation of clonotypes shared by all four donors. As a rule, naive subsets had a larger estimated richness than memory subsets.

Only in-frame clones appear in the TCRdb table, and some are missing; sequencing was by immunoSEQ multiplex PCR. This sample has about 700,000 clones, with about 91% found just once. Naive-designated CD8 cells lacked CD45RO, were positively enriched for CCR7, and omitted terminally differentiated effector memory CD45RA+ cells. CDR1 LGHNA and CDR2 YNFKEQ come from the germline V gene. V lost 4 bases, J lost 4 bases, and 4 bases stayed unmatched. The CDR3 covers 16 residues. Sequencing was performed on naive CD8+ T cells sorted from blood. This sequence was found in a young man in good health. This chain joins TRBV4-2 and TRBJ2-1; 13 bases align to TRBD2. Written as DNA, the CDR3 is TGTGCCAGCAGCCTTCGGACTAGCGGGAGTTACAATGAGCAGTTCTTC. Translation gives CASSLRTSGSYNEQFF.